This passage covers 22 T cell receptor beta chains from one sample sequenced in a study of T cell repertoires in aging, cancer and after chemotherapy. A mixed TRB-A/B primer pool amplified rearranged TRB by multiplex touch-down PCR. TCRdb re-derived calls from the multiplex PCR reads in MiXCR, one entry per CDR3 protein. Of some 15,000 distinct CDR3 sequences listed, approximately 21% are singletons. Amplification of TCR beta used genomic DNA extracted from peripheral blood. The sequenced sample consisted of blood. These receptors were obtained from a human donor in good health.

The V and J genes are TRBV27 and TRBJ1-5, with 10 positions matching TRBD1. CDR1 is MNHEY and CDR2 is SMNVEV in the germline V gene (reference sequence). The CDR3 runs 14 residues. V shed 8 bases and J 7 bases; nucleotides not matched to a gene: 8. The CDR3 loop is CASGPTGGRQPQHF. CDR3 DNA: TGTGCCAGCGGCCCGACAGGGGGCAGACAGCCCCAGCATTTT.

There are a few counts of this clonotype. The chain combines TRBV15 with TRBJ1-4, with TRBD1 matching over 8 bases. Looked up from germline, CDR1 is LNHNV and CDR2 is YYDKDF (reference sequence). J lost 3 bases, V lost 8 bases, and 8 bases had no gene match. The length of the CDR3 is 15 residues. The CDR3 DNA reads as TGTGCCACCCAAACTCAGGGGGCTTCTAATGAAAAACTGTTTTTT. Protein sequence: CATQTQGASNEKLFF.

This clonotype was seen only a few times. The genes are TRBV19 and TRBJ1-1; tentatively, D is TRBD1 (6 bases). The length of the CDR3 is 14 residues. V was pared by 2 bases and J by 4 bases, with 11 bases between. Germline CDR1 and CDR2: LNHDA and SQIVND (reference sequence). Here the CDR3 reads CASSIWGRSTEAFF. CDR3 sequence (DNA): TGTGCCAGTAGTATATGGGGGCGAAGCACTGAAGCTTTCTTT.

The chain has TRBV20-1 and TRBJ1-5; D unclear. The V and J ends lost 1 base and 6 bases respectively, with 10 bases between them. Germline V lookup: CDR1 DFQATT, CDR2 SNEGSKA (reference sequence). The CDR3 totals 13 residues. This CDR3 is CSARATYGQPQHF. Written as DNA, the CDR3 is TGCAGTGCTAGAGCCACGTACGGTCAGCCCCAGCATTTT.

This clonotype is medium-sized. The chain joins TRBV19 to TRBJ1-1; D not resolved. V dropped 3 bases and J dropped 3 bases, with 14 bases sitting between them. Germline V lookup: CDR1 LNHDA, CDR2 SQIVND (reference sequence). This CDR3 comprises 15 residues. The CDR3: CASSIAGVRDTEAFF. CDR3 nucleotides: TGTGCCAGTAGTATCGCTGGGGTAAGGGACACTGAAGCTTTCTTT.

In its sample, this clonotype ranks as medium-sized. The CDR3 is CASSLERQGALDTIYF. The CDR3 nucleotides read TGTGCCAGCAGCTTAGAACGACAGGGAGCTTTGGACACCATATATTTT. The J gene is TRBJ1-3, the V gene TRBV7-6; TRBD1 aligns across 7 bases. This CDR3 spans 16 amino acids. Looked up from germline, CDR1 is SGHVS and CDR2 is FNYEAQ. V gave up 1 base and J gave up 8 bases; unmatched junction bases: 11. Supplemented by reference TRBV7-6 and TRBJ1-3, the full variable domain reads GAGVSQSPRYKVTKRGQDVALRCDPISGHVSLYWYRQALGQGPEFLTYFNYEAQQDKSGLPNDRFSAERPEGSISTLTIQRTEQRDSAMYRCASSLERQGALDTIYFGEGSWLTVV.

The rearrangement links TRBV9 to TRBJ2-3; D is unclear. V was clipped by 0 bases and J by 3 bases, with 8 bases between them. The CDR3 is made up of 14 amino acids. The V gene's germline CDR1 is SGDLS and CDR2 YYNGEE. CDR3 sequence (DNA): TGTGCCAGCAGCGTAGCGCAGTCTACAGATACGCAGTATTTT. This sequence encodes CASSVAQSTDTQYF. Filled out from reference TRBV9 and TRBJ2-3, the complete variable domain reads DSGVTQTPKHLITATGQRVTLRCSPRSGDLSVYWYQQSLDQGLQFLIQYYNGEERAKGNILERFSAQQFPDLHSELNLSSLELGDSALYFCASSVAQSTDTQYFGPGTRLTVL.

Remarks on this clonotype: One base away lies a much larger clone, so this may be a sequencing read error. The V and J genes are TRBV7-3 and TRBJ2-1; a weak D match, TRBD2 (5 bases). There are 15 residues in the CDR3. Germline CDR1 is SGHTA and CDR2 is FQGTGA. CDR3 amino acids: CASSLARLAAAEKFF. The CDR3 DNA reads TGTGCCAGCAGCTTAGCGAGGCTAGCCGCGGCTGAGAAGTTCTTC.

The chain employs TRBV18 and TRBJ1-1, with D perhaps TRBD1 (6 bases). With 5 bases removed from V and 1 base from J, the gap between germline ends came to 11 bases. This CDR3 spans 14 amino acids. Germline CDR1 KGHSH, CDR2 LQKENI. The CDR3 DNA reads TGTGCCAGCTCAGCACAGGGTTCGAACACTGAAGCTTTCTTT. Its protein is CASSAQGSNTEAFF.

This sequence joins TRBV20-1 and TRBJ2-2, with TRBD2 matching over 9 bases. The germline V gene has CDR1 DFQATT and CDR2 SNEGSKA (reference sequence). V lost 0 bases and J lost 4; bases outside the gene matches: 9. The CDR3 is made up of 17 amino acids. The CDR3 nucleotides are TGCAGTGCTAGAGATCGCGTCCGCGGGGGGGCCACCGGGGAGCTGTTTTTT. This gives the protein CSARDRVRGGATGELFF.

This clonotype turned up a few times. V is TRBV19 and J is TRBJ1-4; D ambiguous. Trimming stripped 4 bases from V and 3 bases from J, with 15 bases between. This CDR3 has 16 amino acids. In germline, CDR1 is LNHDA, CDR2 SQIVND (reference sequence). The CDR3 nucleotides read TGTGCCAGTAGTAGCCCCTCGGAGGTGCCTAATGAAAAACTGTTTTTT. Translating it yields CASSSPSEVPNEKLFF.

The rearrangement links TRBV7-9 to TRBJ2-3, with 7 nucleotides matching TRBD1. CDR3 length: 17 residues. Germline trimming cut 2 bases from V and 2 bases from J; bases unmatched to any gene: 10. Germline lookup yields CDR1 SEHNR and CDR2 FQNEAQ (reference sequence). This CDR3 reads CASSLIWDSIFTDTQYF. CDR3 nucleotides: TGTGCCAGCAGCTTAATTTGGGACAGCATATTCACAGATACGCAGTATTTT.

By share, this clonotype ranks as medium-sized (0.01 to 0.1%). The chain uses TRBV7-6 and TRBJ2-7; D is unclear. The CDR3 runs to 14 residues. The V end was cut by 3 bases, the J end by 2 bases, with 11 bases between. Germline lookup yields CDR1 SGHVS and CDR2 FNYEAQ. DNA of the CDR3: TGTGCCAGCAGCTTGGACGGATCGACCTACGAGCAGTACTTC. It yields the protein CASSLDGSTYEQYF.

V usage is TRBV19 and J usage is TRBJ1-1; D gene ambiguous. This CDR3 region has 14 residues. The V end lost 3 bases, the J end lost 1 base, and 9 bases lay between the germline ends. Per the germline V gene, CDR1 is LNHDA and CDR2 is SQIVND (reference sequence). CDR3 coding DNA: TGTGCCAGTAGTATCTGGGGAGCGAACACTGAAGCTTTCTTT. The encoded protein is CASSIWGANTEAFF.

This clonotype was seen at least ten times. The chain carries TRBV27 and TRBJ2-6; possibly TRBD1 for D (5 bases). The CDR3 totals 14 residues. Trimming pared 8 bases from V and 2 bases from J, leaving 10 bases between. CDR1 is MNHEY, CDR2 SMNVEV, per germline (reference sequence). CDR3 nucleotides: TGTGCCAGCTTAGGGGTTACTGGGGCCAACGTCCTGACTTTC. It specifies CASLGVTGANVLTF.

In this sample, this clonotype turned up many times. The chain employs TRBV6-2 or TRBV6-3 and TRBJ2-3, with D uncertain. CDR1 is MNHEY and CDR2 is SVGEGT in the germline V gene. Trimming took off 2 bases at V and 3 bases at J, with 6 bases between the two ends. This CDR3 is 13 amino acids long. CDR3 DNA sequence: TGTGCCAGCAGTTACAGGGAAACAGATACGCAGTATTTT. This translates into CASSYRETDTQYF.

In this sample, this clonotype is medium-sized. This chain uses TRBV6-1 with TRBJ2-1; 8 positions match TRBD1. CDR3 length: 13 residues. V shed 7 bases, J shed 3 bases, and the junction held 2 bases outside the gene matches. Germline V lookup: CDR1 MNHNS, CDR2 SASEGT. The DNA for the CDR3 is TGTGCCAGCAACGGACAGGGCTACAATGAGCAGTTCTTC. It codes for CASNGQGYNEQFF.

The gene calls are TRBV7-9 and TRBJ2-7; 7 nucleotides match TRBD1. Looked up from germline, CDR1 is SEHNR and CDR2 is FQNEAQ (reference sequence). This CDR3 is 17 amino acids long. J was trimmed by 3 bases and V by 5 bases; bases with no gene match: 16. The CDR3 DNA reads as TGTGCCAGCAGCAAACCCTCCGACAGGGATTATTACTACGAGCAGTACTTC. The encoded protein is CASSKPSDRDYYYEQYF.

By its share, this clonotype is medium-sized (0.01 to 0.1%). V usage is TRBV19 and J usage is TRBJ1-2; D might be TRBD1 (5 bases). Trimming took 3 bases from V and 5 from J, leaving 13 bases between them. The CDR3 covers 14 residues. Per the germline V gene, CDR1 is LNHDA and CDR2 is SQIVND (reference sequence). The DNA for the CDR3 is TGTGCCAGTAGTATTGTATGGGGGATATATGGCTACACCTTC. As protein: CASSIVWGIYGYTF. Filled out from reference TRBV19 and TRBJ1-2, the complete variable domain reads DGGITQSPKYLFRKEGQNVTLSCEQNLNHDAMYWYRQDPGQGLRLIYYSQIVNDFQKGDIAEGYSVSREKKESFPLTVTSAQKNPTAFYLCASSIVWGIYGYTFGSGTRLTVV.

The CDR3 loop is CATKWWGDQETQYF. In nucleotides, the CDR3 is TGTGCCACCAAGTGGTGGGGGGACCAAGAGACCCAGTACTTC. The rearrangement joins TRBV15 to TRBJ2-5, with a weak D call TRBD2 (6 bases). The CDR3 runs 14 residues. V lost 7 bases and J lost 0, with 12 bases in between. The germline gives CDR1 LNHNV, CDR2 YYDKDF (reference sequence).

This clonotype showed up many times. The gene calls are TRBV12-3 or TRBV12-4 and TRBJ1-5; D gene unclear. Trimming left V 3 bases short and J 7 bases short, with 7 bases between. The CDR3 length is 12 residues. In DNA, the CDR3 is TGTGCCAGCAGTTTGATCGGCCAGCCCCAGCATTTT. It yields the protein CASSLIGQPQHF.

V is TRBV5-6 and J is TRBJ2-3; TRBD2 agrees at 12 bases. V lost 0 bases to trimming and J lost 6 bases; unmatched junction nucleotides: 2. Germline V CDR1 and CDR2: SGHDT, YYEEEE. The CDR3 is 15 amino acids. The CDR3 coding sequence is TGTGCCAGCAGCTTGGGCCTAGCGGGGGGGGATACGCAGTATTTT. Encoded protein: CASSLGLAGGDTQYF.